The 8 T cell receptor beta chains in this list originate from one sample, sequenced in a study of blood T cell repertoires in COVID-19. Method: immunoSEQ multiplex PCR; TCRdb's copy keeps in-frame clones and lacks some. Among roughly 190,000 clones listed, 80% to 90% were seen once. The sample taken for sequencing was peripheral blood. These receptors came from a young man with active or convalescent COVID-19.

The V and J genes are TRBV24-1 and TRBJ1-2; 9 positions match TRBD1. V was pared by 9 bases and J by 8 bases, with 12 bases of the junction left unmatched. Germline V gene lookup returns CDR1 KGHDR and CDR2 SFDVKD. This CDR3 has 14 amino acids. The CDR3 loop reads CATEPGQGGGGYTF. CDR3 in DNA: TGTGCCACCGAACCGGGACAGGGAGGGGGGGGCTACACCTTC.

This chain links TRBV19 with TRBJ1-4; D is unclear. CDR3 length equals 14 residues. The V end was cut by 1 base, the J end by 5 bases, with 8 bases between. Germline V lookup: CDR1 LNHDA, CDR2 SQIVND (reference sequence). The CDR3 DNA reads as TGTGCCAGTAGTATAGCGGGGAAGAATGAAAAACTGTTTTTT. Its protein product is CASSIAGKNEKLFF.

The rearrangement joins TRBV24-1 to TRBJ1-5; weak D call: TRBD1 (5 bases). V lost 4 bases and J lost 5, with 14 bases in between. There are 15 residues in the CDR3. The germline V gene has CDR1 KGHDR and CDR2 SFDVKD. The CDR3 is CATSDFRRADQPQHF. DNA for the CDR3: TGTGCCACCAGTGACTTCCGCAGGGCAGATCAGCCCCAGCATTTT.

The table lists this clone with a few counts. The chain couples TRBV7-9 to TRBJ2-2, with unresolved D. CDR3 length equals 13 residues. The germline V gene has CDR1 SEHNR and CDR2 FQNEAQ (reference sequence). Between the trimmed V and J ends, which lost 1 base and 7 bases, there was a span of 7 bases. CDR3 sequence: CASSLGLLGELFF. CDR3 DNA sequence: TGTGCCAGCAGCTTAGGCCTACTCGGGGAGCTGTTTTTT.

This CDR3 is CASSYSRGWVTGELFF. The CDR3 bases are TGTGCCAGCAGTTACTCCCGGGGTTGGGTTACCGGGGAGCTGTTTTTT. The V call is TRBV6-5, the J call TRBJ2-2; TRBD2 is a possible D gene (5 bases). This CDR3 has 16 amino acids. Germline V gene sequence: CDR1 MNHEY, CDR2 SVGAGI. Deletions cut 0 bases from V and 5 bases from J, with 13 bases between.

The V and J genes are TRBV9 and TRBJ2-1, with TRBD2 matching 10 bases. Germline-derived CDR1 and CDR2 are SGDLS and YYNGEE. The trim removed 0 bases at V and 6 bases at J, leaving 3 bases unmatched. The CDR3 runs to 15 residues. The CDR3 DNA is TGTGCCAGCAGCGTAGTAGCGGGAGGCTCCAATGAGCAGTTCTTC. Encoded protein: CASSVVAGGSNEQFF.

The V gene is TRBV7-9, the J gene TRBJ2-7; 9 bases map to TRBD1. The J segment lost 3 bases and the V segment lost 2 bases, leaving 5 bases of the junction unmatched. The CDR3 loop spans 15 amino acids. Germline V gives CDR1 SEHNR, CDR2 FQNEAQ (reference sequence). This chain's CDR3 is CASSLRTGAYYEQYF. As DNA, the CDR3 is TGTGCCAGCAGCTTAAGGACAGGGGCCTACTACGAGCAGTACTTC.

The chain recombines TRBV10-2 with TRBJ2-1; 9 positions match TRBD2. The J segment lost 3 bases and the V segment lost 7 bases, leaving 4 bases of the junction unmatched. CDR3 size: 14 residues. The germline V gene encodes CDR1 WSHSY and CDR2 SAAADI. The CDR3 loop is CASTLAGFYNEQFF. DNA for the CDR3: TGCGCCAGCACCCTAGCGGGGTTCTACAATGAGCAGTTCTTC.